This is a list of T cell receptor beta chains from one sample in a study of blood T cell repertoires in COVID-19. Some clones are missing from TCRdb's copy, which holds only in-frame ones; the method was immunoSEQ multiplex PCR. The repertoire holds about 270,000 clones, with 70% to 90% as singletons. Specimen: peripheral blood. These receptors were taken from a woman in her 70s with acute or convalescent COVID-19. CDR3s include the opening cysteine and the closing phenylalanine or tryptophan. The order of the fields is J gene, D gene, clone size, V gene, CDR3 protein, CDR3 DNA. D genes are given only for firm matches. Only some rows state a clone size, as once, few, many or a class for expanded clones.

TRBJ1-5	-	-	TRBV11-2	CASSLGGPLVRPQHF	TGTGCCAGCAGCTTAGGCGGGCCTCTAGTGCGGCCCCAGCATTTT
TRBJ1-4	-	few	TRBV18	CASSPNRHNEKLFF	TGTGCCAGCTCACCGAACCGACATAATGAAAAACTGTTTTTT
TRBJ1-4	-	few	TRBV7-9	CASSLQRPFDEKLFF	TGTGCCAGCAGCTTACAGCGCCCGTTCGATGAAAAACTGTTTTTT
TRBJ2-7	-	-	TRBV18	CASSQAGPPYEQYF	TGTGCCAGCTCTCAGGCGGGGCCGCCCTACGAGCAGTACTTC
TRBJ2-7	TRBD1	-	TRBV3-1/TRBV3-2	CASSQAGQGYEQYF	TGTGCCAGCAGCCAAGCGGGACAGGGGTACGAGCAGTACTTC
TRBJ1-2	TRBD1	-	TRBV6-2/TRBV6-3	CASSRGQGYGYTF	TGTGCCAGCAGCCGGGGACAGGGGTATGGCTACACCTTC
TRBJ1-4	-	once	TRBV3-1/TRBV3-2	CASSQREGKLFF	TGTGCCAGCAGCCAGAGGGAGGGAAAACTGTTTTTT
TRBJ1-1	-	-	TRBV24-1	CATSDYPYTEAFF	TGTGCCACCAGTGATTATCCGTACACTGAAGCTTTCTTT
TRBJ1-5	-	-	TRBV3-1/TRBV3-2	CASSHGQNNQPQHF	TGTGCCAGCAGCCACGGACAGAACAATCAGCCCCAGCATTTT
TRBJ2-1	-	few	TRBV5-1	CASSLSTGPNEQFF	TGCGCCAGCAGCTTGTCGACAGGACCAAATGAGCAGTTCTTC
TRBJ1-4	-	-	TRBV6-5	CASRGQTNEKLFF	TGTGCCAGCAGAGGACAGACGAATGAAAAACTGTTTTTT
TRBJ1-5	-	-	TRBV5-1	CASRAGSNQPQHF	TGCGCCAGCAGGGCAGGGAGCAATCAGCCCCAGCATTTT
TRBJ2-5	TRBD1	-	TRBV7-8	CASSPRGHGILETQYF	TGTGCCAGCAGCCCGAGGGGGCATGGTATCTTAGAGACCCAGTACTTC
TRBJ2-1	TRBD1	few	TRBV7-2	CASSLAGTGGYNEQFF	TGTGCCAGCAGCTTAGCCGGTACAGGGGGCTACAATGAGCAGTTCTTC
TRBJ1-3	-	-	TRBV19	CASSKGGSGNTIYF	TGTGCCAGTAGTAAAGGGGGCTCTGGAAACACCATATATTTT
TRBJ2-1	TRBD1	-	TRBV7-9	CASSLRVGQGGNEQFF	TGTGCCAGCAGCTTAAGGGTGGGACAGGGGGGCAATGAGCAGTTCTTC
TRBJ1-5	TRBD1	few	TRBV5-1	CASSPDRGGQPQHF	TGCGCCAGCAGCCCCGACAGGGGTGGTCAGCCCCAGCATTTT
TRBJ2-3	-	-	TRBV28	CASKADSLTDTQYF	TGTGCCAGCAAAGCGGACAGTCTTACAGATACGCAGTATTTT
TRBJ2-7	TRBD2	-	TRBV5-1	CASTLTSGGHEQYF	TGCGCCAGCACCTTGACTAGCGGGGGCCACGAGCAGTACTTC
TRBJ1-2	-	once	TRBV5-1	CASSSSGDYGYTF	TGCGCCAGCAGCTCTTCGGGGGACTATGGCTACACCTTC
TRBJ2-3	-	-	TRBV4-1	CASSLEGGNAGDTQYF	TGCGCCAGCAGCCTAGAGGGGGGAAATGCGGGAGATACGCAGTATTTT
TRBJ1-3	TRBD1	-	TRBV19	CASRDSYSGNTIYF	TGTGCCAGCAGGGACAGCTACTCTGGAAACACCATATATTTT
TRBJ2-7	TRBD2	once	TRBV6-6	CASSPRSRGGRASEQYF	TGTGCCAGCAGTCCCCGTAGTCGGGGGGGCCGTGCTAGCGAGCAGTACTTC
TRBJ2-1	-	-	TRBV19	CASSSRGSSRANNEQFF	TGTGCCAGTAGTTCCCGAGGAAGTTCGCGGGCTAACAATGAGCAGTTCTTC
TRBJ2-7	-	-	TRBV5-1	CASTDSRSYEQYF	TGCGCCAGCACCGACTCTCGCTCCTACGAGCAGTACTTC
TRBJ2-1	TRBD2	-	TRBV11-2	CASRPPAGRLDNEQFF	TGTGCCAGCAGGCCTCCAGCGGGGCGACTTGACAATGAGCAGTTCTTC
TRBJ2-2	TRBD1	-	TRBV11-3	CASSPGQGAGELFF	TGTGCCAGCAGCCCAGGACAGGGGGCCGGGGAGCTGTTTTTT
TRBJ1-5	TRBD1	few	TRBV7-3	CASSLTGDNQPQHF	TGTGCCAGCAGCCTCACAGGGGACAATCAGCCCCAGCATTTT
TRBJ2-7	TRBD1	-	TRBV18	CASSPGTDNEQYF	TGTGCCAGCTCACCCGGGACAGACAACGAGCAGTACTTC
TRBJ2-1	TRBD2	-	TRBV5-4	CASSSGTSSSEQFF	TGTGCCAGCAGCTCCGGGACTAGTTCGAGTGAGCAGTTCTTC
TRBJ1-5	-	-	TRBV18	CASSPSTAQPQHF	TGTGCCAGCTCCCCGTCGACAGCGCAGCCCCAGCATTTT
TRBJ1-1	-	-	TRBV3-1/TRBV3-2	CASTPARYTEAFF	TGTGCCAGCACTCCGGCGCGGTACACTGAAGCTTTCTTT
TRBJ2-2	TRBD2	-	TRBV3-1/TRBV3-2	CASSHGLAGELFF	TGTGCCAGCAGCCACGGACTAGCGGGGGAGCTGTTTTTT
TRBJ1-1	-	-	TRBV19	CASRPSGAGTEAFF	TGTGCCAGTAGACCCTCAGGGGCGGGCACTGAAGCTTTCTTT
TRBJ1-5	-	-	TRBV6-1	CASSGETTGREQPQHF	TGTGCCAGCAGTGGAGAAACGACAGGACGTGAGCAGCCCCAGCATTTT
TRBJ1-5	-	-	TRBV19	CASSIVGRGGPQHF	TGTGCCAGTAGTATAGTTGGGAGGGGAGGGCCCCAGCATTTT
TRBJ1-2	TRBD1	-	TRBV3-1/TRBV3-2	CASSQRTGELGYTF	TGTGCCAGCAGCCAACGGACAGGGGAGTTGGGCTACACCTTC
TRBJ2-2	TRBD2	-	TRBV3-1/TRBV3-2	CAGQRGTGELFF	TGTGCCGGTCAGCGGGGAACCGGGGAGCTGTTTTTT
TRBJ1-2	-	-	TRBV24-1	CATGGWAGYTF	TGTGCCACCGGGGGGTGGGCTGGCTACACCTTC
TRBJ2-3	TRBD2	-	TRBV5-1	CASSPGLAGVTSTDTQYF	TGCGCCAGCAGCCCGGGACTAGCGGGGGTTACTAGCACAGATACGCAGTATTTT
TRBJ2-7	-	-	TRBV10-1	CASSEADSYEQYF	TGCGCCAGCAGTGAGGCAGATTCCTACGAGCAGTACTTC
TRBJ1-1	-	-	TRBV2	CASSERRRNTEAFF	TGTGCCAGCAGTGAACGGCGGAGGAACACTGAAGCTTTCTTT
TRBJ1-2	-	-	TRBV5-1	CASSSDISRYTF	TGCGCCAGCAGCTCGGACATATCCCGGTACACCTTC
TRBJ2-3	-	-	TRBV5-1	CASSLGQTGPTDTQYF	TGCGCCAGCAGCTTGGGACAGACTGGGCCCACAGATACGCAGTATTTT
TRBJ2-4	TRBD1	few	TRBV18	CASSPRDREIKNIQYF	TGTGCCAGCTCACCGCGGGACAGGGAAATTAAAAACATTCAGTACTTC
TRBJ2-5	TRBD1	-	TRBV20-1	CSAGQGGTQYF	TGCAGTGCTGGACAGGGAGGGACCCAGTACTTC
TRBJ2-7	TRBD2	-	TRBV25-1	CASSGAGFYEQYF	TGTGCCAGCAGTGGAGCGGGGTTCTACGAGCAGTACTTC
TRBJ2-1	TRBD2	-	TRBV4-2	CASSPEAGTYNEQFF	TGTGCCAGCAGCCCGGAAGCGGGAACCTACAATGAGCAGTTCTTC
TRBJ2-1	-	-	TRBV5-1	CASSLAPTAPYNEQFF	TGCGCCAGCAGCTTGGCGCCGACAGCCCCCTACAATGAGCAGTTCTTC
TRBJ1-2	TRBD1	-	TRBV19	CATTDRVLEGYTF	TGTGCCACCACGGACAGGGTCCTTGAAGGCTACACCTTC
TRBJ1-2	TRBD1	-	TRBV7-8	CASSSPRDRINYGYTF	TGTGCCAGCAGCTCCCCCCGGGACAGAATTAACTATGGCTACACCTTC
TRBJ2-1	-	-	TRBV7-2	CASSLVGAEQFF	TGTGCCAGCAGCTTAGTAGGGGCTGAGCAGTTCTTC
TRBJ2-1	TRBD2	-	TRBV3-1/TRBV3-2	CASSLGGGRYNEQFF	TGTGCCAGCAGCCTGGGCGGGGGGCGGTACAATGAGCAGTTCTTC
TRBJ1-2	-	-	TRBV3-1/TRBV3-2	CASSQGGYNYGYTF	TGTGCCAGCAGCCAAGGAGGATATAACTATGGCTACACCTTC
TRBJ2-5	-	-	TRBV5-1	CASSLEQGYQETQYF	TGCGCCAGCAGCTTAGAACAGGGCTATCAAGAGACCCAGTACTTC
TRBJ1-2	-	-	TRBV10-3	CAISESQGSGGYTF	TGTGCCATCAGTGAGTCGCAGGGTTCAGGGGGCTACACCTTC
TRBJ1-2	-	-	TRBV7-2	CASSLVLVANYGYTF	TGTGCCAGCAGCTTAGTGCTTGTAGCCAACTATGGCTACACCTTC
TRBJ2-1	-	-	TRBV29-1	CSADRPRGSYNEQFF	TGCAGCGCCGACAGGCCCCGGGGCTCCTACAATGAGCAGTTCTTC
TRBJ1-2	TRBD1	once	TRBV6-5	CASRDTGTVNYGYTF	TGTGCCAGCAGGGATACGGGGACAGTTAACTATGGCTACACCTTC
TRBJ1-6	TRBD1	-	TRBV19	CASSIGQGGGSPLHF	TGTGCCAGTAGTATAGGACAGGGCGGAGGATCACCCCTCCACTTT